This TCR beta chain was documented in a study of blood T cell repertoires in COVID-19. Sequencing was performed with immunoSEQ multiplex PCR; in TCRdb, only in-frame clones are kept and a portion is missing. Of over 70,000 clones listed, about 80% are singletons. This TCR came from a man between 70 and 80 years old with acute or convalescent COVID-19. Sequencing was performed on peripheral blood.

The CDR3 nucleotides read TGTGCCAGCAAGGGACAGGGGATCGCTGAAGCTTTCTTT. Protein sequence: CASKGQGIAEAFF. The gene calls are TRBV25-1 and TRBJ1-1, with 10 bases lining up with TRBD1. The trim removed 7 bases at V and 6 bases at J, leaving 5 bases unmatched. This CDR3 has 13 residues. Germline V lookup: CDR1 MGHDK, CDR2 SYGVNS.